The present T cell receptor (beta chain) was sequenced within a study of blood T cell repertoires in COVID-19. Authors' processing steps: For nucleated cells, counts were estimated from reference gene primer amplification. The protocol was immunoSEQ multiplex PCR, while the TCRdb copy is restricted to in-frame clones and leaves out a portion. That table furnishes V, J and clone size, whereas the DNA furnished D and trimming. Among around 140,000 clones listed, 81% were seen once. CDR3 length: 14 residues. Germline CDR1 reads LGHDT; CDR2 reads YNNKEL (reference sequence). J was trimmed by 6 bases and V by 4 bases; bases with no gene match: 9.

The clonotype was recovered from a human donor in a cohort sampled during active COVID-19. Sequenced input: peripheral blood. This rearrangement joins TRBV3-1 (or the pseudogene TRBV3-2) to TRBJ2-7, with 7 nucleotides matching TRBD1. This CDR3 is CASSLGGAVGEQYF. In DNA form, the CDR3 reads TGTGCCAGCAGCCTAGGGGGCGCCGTAGGCGAGCAGTACTTC.